The 29 T cell receptor beta chains reported below all come from one sample, sequenced in a study of CD4 T cells in relation to SARS-CoV-2 and coronaviruses. The unexposed donors gave CD4+ T cells in about 2011-2019, prior to COVID-19. After about 11 days of culture, CD4+ T cells were isolated. Method: immunoSEQ multiplex PCR; TCRdb's copy keeps in-frame clones and lacks some. The sample shows around 22,000 clones, under 80% of them seen only once. No antigen is known for these receptors. The sequencing input was CD4+ T cells from PBMCs, cultured in vitro. Receptors were obtained from a human donor in good health.

The gene calls are TRBV12-3 or TRBV12-4 and TRBJ2-4; D may correspond to TRBD1 or TRBD2 (5 bases each). The germline V and J ends were trimmed by 1 base and 4 bases, with 5 bases remaining between them. This CDR3 spans 13 amino acids. CDR3 protein: CASSLGGKNIQYF. CDR3 nucleotides: TGTGCCAGCAGTTTAGGGGGGAAAAACATTCAGTACTTC.

The CDR3 spells CASSLNFGTGLYEQYF. Written as DNA, the CDR3 is TGTGCCAGCAGTTTAAACTTCGGGACAGGGCTCTACGAGCAGTACTTC. The V call is TRBV27, the J call TRBJ2-7; the match to TRBD1 covers 9 bases. Germline CDR1 is MNHEY and CDR2 is SMNVEV (reference sequence). CDR3 length: 16 amino acids. Trimming at V came to 2 bases and at J to 3 bases, leaving 8 bases not matched to a gene.

The chain combines TRBV7-3 with TRBJ2-1; D may be TRBD2 (6 bases). Trimming removed 5 bases at V and 5 bases at J, with 10 bases between. From germline, CDR1 is SGHTA and CDR2 FQGTGA. The CDR3 consists of 13 residues. The CDR3 is CASSGTSDNEQFF. In nucleotides, the CDR3 is TGTGCCAGCAGCGGGACTTCCGACAATGAGCAGTTCTTC.

V usage is TRBV20-1 and J usage is TRBJ2-7, with 9 bases matching TRBD2. In germline, CDR1 is DFQATT, CDR2 SNEGSKA (reference sequence). The CDR3 spans 14 residues. V lost 3 bases to trimming and J lost 3 bases; unmatched junction nucleotides: 6. In DNA form, the CDR3 reads TGCAGTGCTAGTCCTCCGACTAGCGGCTACGAGCAGTACTTC. Translating it yields CSASPPTSGYEQYF.

V usage is TRBV4-1 and J usage is TRBJ2-1; 10 bases agree with TRBD2. Germline CDR1 is MGHRA and CDR2 is YSYEKL. The CDR3 is 15 amino acids. After removal of 6 bases from V and 4 bases from J, the junction contained 6 bases not matched to a gene. CDR3 region: CASRRLAGDYNEQFF. CDR3 nucleotide sequence: TGCGCCAGCAGGAGACTAGCGGGTGATTACAATGAGCAGTTCTTC.

Here the CDR3 reads CASSLAPRGSPLHF. The CDR3 DNA sequence: TGTGCCAGCAGCTTAGCGCCTAGAGGCTCACCCCTCCACTTT. This chain uses TRBV7-8 with TRBJ1-6; D is ambiguous. V was pared by 0 bases and J by 10 bases, with 10 bases between. The length of the CDR3 is 14 residues. In germline, CDR1 is SGHVS, CDR2 FQNEAQ.

V gene TRBV5-1 combines with J gene TRBJ1-4, with a possible D match to TRBD1 (5 bases). The germline CDR1 and CDR2 sequences are SGHRS and YFSETQ. The CDR3 extends over 16 amino acids. Trimming left V 0 bases short and J 5 bases short, with 14 bases between. DNA for the CDR3: TGCGCCAGCAGCTTGGATCCGGGGGGAAGCAATGAAAAACTGTTTTTT. Its protein is CASSLDPGGSNEKLFF.

V usage is TRBV20-1 and J usage is TRBJ1-4, with D hard to call. CDR1 is DFQATT, CDR2 SNEGSKA, per germline (reference sequence). The ends were cut back, 7 bases at V and 7 bases at J, with 10 bases in the middle. CDR3 length: 11 residues. The CDR3 region is CSVLGSEKLFF. As DNA, the CDR3 is TGCAGTGTCCTGGGGTCTGAAAAACTGTTTTTT.

The chain uses TRBV11-2 and TRBJ1-2; D unclear. The CDR3 consists of 13 residues. The germline V gene encodes CDR1 SGHAT and CDR2 FQNNGV. V gave up 5 bases and J gave up 5 bases, with 12 bases separating them. The CDR3 reads CASSQPPVYGYTF. The CDR3 nucleotides read TGTGCCAGCAGCCAACCACCAGTATATGGCTACACCTTC.

The chain uses TRBV29-1 and TRBJ2-3; a weak D match, TRBD1 (6 bases). Germline CDR1 reads SQVTM; CDR2 reads ANQGSEA. Between the trimmed V and J ends, which lost 5 bases and 0 bases, there was a span of 9 bases. The CDR3 spans 13 residues. CDR3 loop: CSVRRGSTDTQYF. As DNA, the CDR3 is TGCAGCGTTCGCAGGGGCAGCACAGATACGCAGTATTTT.

The chain recombines TRBV7-9 with TRBJ2-2; D possibly corresponds to TRBD2 (6 bases). Trimming stripped 3 bases from V and 7 bases from J, with 15 bases between. Germline V gene sequence: CDR1 SEHNR, CDR2 FQNEAQ (reference sequence). CDR3 length: 15 amino acids. In DNA, the CDR3 is TGTGCCAGCAGCTTTAATCGGGAGATAAGCGGGGAGCTGTTTTTT. This translates into CASSFNREISGELFF. The variable domain in full, with the rest retrieved from reference TRBV7-9 and TRBJ2-2, is DTGVSQNPRHKITKRGQNVTFRCDPISEHNRLYWYRQTLGQGPEFLTYFQNEAQLEKSRLLSDRFSAERPKGSFSTLEIQRTEQGDSAMYLCASSFNREISGELFFGEGSRLTVL.

This chain connects TRBV27 to TRBJ1-2; a weak D match, TRBD1 (6 bases). Trimming took 5 bases from V and 0 from J, leaving 16 bases between them. The CDR3 has 16 residues. Germline CDR1 MNHEY, CDR2 SMNVEV (reference sequence). As DNA, the CDR3 is TGTGCCAGCAGTCCCCTCGACAGGACCACTAACTATGGCTACACCTTC. Protein sequence: CASSPLDRTTNYGYTF.

The chain uses TRBV10-3 and TRBJ2-7; D is tentatively TRBD1 or TRBD2 (7 bases each). The CDR3 is 13 amino acids. Trimming took 7 bases from V and 3 from J, leaving 13 bases between them. Germline V gives CDR1 ENHRY, CDR2 SYGVKD. The CDR3 sequence is CAITAGGGYEQYF. The DNA for the CDR3 is TGTGCCATCACGGCAGGGGGGGGCTACGAGCAGTACTTC.

The chain combines TRBV24-1 with TRBJ2-2, with D unresolved. This CDR3 is 15 amino acids long. Germline loops: CDR1 KGHDR, CDR2 SFDVKD. The V and J ends lost 1 base and 0 bases respectively, with 5 bases between them. CDR3 sequence reads: CATSDFGTNTGELFF. DNA of the CDR3: TGTGCCACCAGTGATTTCGGCACGAACACCGGGGAGCTGTTTTTT.

J is TRBJ1-5 and V is TRBV2; 9 bases fit TRBD1. Germline V CDR1 and CDR2: SNHLY, FYNNEI. J gave up 2 bases and V 6 bases, and 17 bases lay outside the gene matches. The CDR3 loop spans 19 amino acids. This chain's CDR3 is CASSASPGTGIGGNQPQHF. Here the CDR3 DNA reads TGTGCCAGCAGCGCCAGTCCCGGGACAGGGATTGGGGGCAATCAGCCCCAGCATTTT.

CDR3 sequence: CASGLVVAGVWGEQYF. The CDR3 DNA reads as TGTGCTAGTGGTTTGGTAGTGGCGGGAGTTTGGGGCGAGCAGTACTTC. J is TRBJ2-7 and V is TRBV12-5, with 7 positions matching TRBD2. Unmatched junction bases numbered 11, after V lost 0 bases and J lost 6 bases. CDR1 is LGHNT and CDR2 is FRNRAP in the germline V gene. The CDR3 covers 16 residues.

The chain joins TRBV27 to TRBJ1-1; 7 positions agree with TRBD1. Unmatched junction bases numbered 1, after V lost 1 base and J lost 5 bases. The CDR3 extends over 13 amino acids. In germline, CDR1 is MNHEY, CDR2 SMNVEV (reference sequence). CDR3 amino acids: CASSLYRGTEAFF. DNA of the CDR3: TGTGCCAGCAGTTTATACAGGGGAACTGAAGCTTTCTTT.

The chain uses TRBV12-3 or TRBV12-4 and TRBJ2-7, with D perhaps matching TRBD1 (5 bases). The ends were cut back, 6 bases at V and 7 bases at J, with 13 bases in the middle. The CDR3 contains 12 residues. Here the CDR3 DNA reads TGTGCCAGCAGCCAGGGAACTCGTGAGCAGTACTTC. Translated, it gives CASSQGTREQYF.

The CDR3 coding sequence is TGTGCCAGCAGTTACGCGGACGGATCCTACGAGCAGTACTTC. Residues: CASSYADGSYEQYF. The chain joins TRBV6-5 to TRBJ2-7; D ambiguous. The V gene lost 2 bases and the J gene lost 1 base, with 9 bases spanning the gap. Germline V gene lookup returns CDR1 MNHEY and CDR2 SVGAGI. The CDR3 length is 14 residues.

The CDR3 here is CASSPMTRETGASQYF. Here the CDR3 DNA reads TGTGCCAGCTCACCAATGACACGGGAAACGGGGGCATCGCAGTATTTT. This chain uses TRBV18 with TRBJ2-3; D is possibly TRBD1 or TRBD2 (6 bases each). This CDR3 is 16 amino acids long. The germline V gene has CDR1 KGHSH and CDR2 LQKENI. V gave up 2 bases and J gave up 10 bases, with 22 bases separating them.

This clone occurred once. This chain connects TRBV7-3 to TRBJ2-2, with 12 bases identical to TRBD2. The germline CDR1 and CDR2 sequences are SGHTA and FQGTGA. V was pared by 5 bases and J by 2 bases, with 6 bases of the junction left unmatched. There are 17 residues in the CDR3. The CDR3 DNA reads TGTGCCAGCAGCGCGACTAGCGGGAGTTCTAACACCGGGGAGCTGTTTTTT. Encoded protein: CASSATSGSSNTGELFF.

The chain uses TRBV11-3 and TRBJ2-3; D is tentatively TRBD1 or TRBD2 (5 bases each). CDR3 length: 16 amino acids. V was clipped by 1 base and J by 0 bases, with 11 bases between them. Germline V lookup: CDR1 SGHNT, CDR2 YENEEA. The CDR3 is CASSLVGPGSTDTQYF. In nucleotides, the CDR3 is TGTGCCAGCAGCTTAGTGGGGCCGGGAAGCACAGATACGCAGTATTTT.

The chain uses TRBV6-5 and TRBJ1-1; no reliable D call. This CDR3 has 12 amino acids. Germline lookup yields CDR1 MNHEY and CDR2 SVGAGI. Trimming stripped 6 bases from V and 8 bases from J, with 13 bases between. The CDR3 sequence: CASRPLGGEAFF. In DNA, the CDR3 is TGTGCCAGCAGGCCCCTAGGCGGGGAAGCTTTCTTT.

This clone was recorded a few times. V gene TRBV19 combines with J gene TRBJ1-6; D remains ambiguous. This CDR3 comprises 14 residues. Germline CDR1 is LNHDA and CDR2 is SQIVND (reference sequence). V dropped 6 bases and J dropped 8 bases, with 14 bases sitting between them. CDR3 residues: CASSPFIRDSPLHF. CDR3 DNA sequence: TGTGCCAGTAGCCCCTTTATTCGGGATTCACCCCTCCACTTT. Looking up the rest from reference TRBV19 and TRBJ1-6 gives the full variable domain: DGGITQSPKYLFRKEGQNVTLSCEQNLNHDAMYWYRQDPGQGLRLIYYSQIVNDFQKGDIAEGYSVSREKKESFPLTVTSAQKNPTAFYLCASSPFIRDSPLHFGNGTRLTVT.

This clone was seen just once. The CDR3 coding sequence is TGTGCCAGCAGCTTCGAAGCGAAGTCGGATACGCAGTATTTT. Translated: CASSFEAKSDTQYF. J is TRBJ2-3 and V is TRBV7-8; D gene uncertain. V lost 3 bases and J lost 6, with 13 bases in between. Germline V gene data show CDR1 as SGHVS and CDR2 as FQNEAQ. This CDR3 is 14 amino acids long.

The chain couples TRBV6-5 to TRBJ1-2; D remains ambiguous. This CDR3 spans 12 amino acids. The V end was cut by 9 bases, the J end by 4 bases, with 12 bases between. Looked up from germline, CDR1 is MNHEY and CDR2 is SVGAGI. The CDR3 coding sequence is TGTGCCAGTGGGGTTGAGAGCTATGGCTACACCTTC. As protein: CASGVESYGYTF.

This clone was recorded once. This chain joins TRBV3-1 (or the pseudogene TRBV3-2) and TRBJ2-5; TRBD2 agrees at 11 bases. CDR1 is LGHDT, CDR2 YNNKEL, per germline (reference sequence). The V and J ends lost 2 bases and 4 bases, in that order; junction bases with no gene match: 9. The CDR3 sequence is 17 residues long. CDR3 amino acids: CASSQQPSGRRPETQYF. DNA for the CDR3: TGTGCCAGCAGCCAACAACCTAGCGGGAGGAGACCAGAGACCCAGTACTTC.

The chain combines TRBV2 with TRBJ2-7; D gene ambiguous. V shed 7 bases and J shed 1 base, with 8 bases lying between them. CDR3 length: 12 residues. Germline CDR1 SNHLY, CDR2 FYNNEI. CDR3 DNA: TGTGCCAGCACGGAACTGTCCTACGAGCAGTACTTC. As protein: CASTELSYEQYF.

The V and J genes are TRBV1 and TRBJ2-6; the listed D gene, TRBD1, was not tested against the DNA. TRBV1 corresponds to a pseudogene. This CDR3 comprises 19 residues. The CDR3 reads CTSSLPKGTLPVGANVLTF. CDR3 DNA: TGCACCAGCAGCCTCCCTAAGGGGACACTCCCGGTTGGGGCCAACGTCCTGACTTTC.